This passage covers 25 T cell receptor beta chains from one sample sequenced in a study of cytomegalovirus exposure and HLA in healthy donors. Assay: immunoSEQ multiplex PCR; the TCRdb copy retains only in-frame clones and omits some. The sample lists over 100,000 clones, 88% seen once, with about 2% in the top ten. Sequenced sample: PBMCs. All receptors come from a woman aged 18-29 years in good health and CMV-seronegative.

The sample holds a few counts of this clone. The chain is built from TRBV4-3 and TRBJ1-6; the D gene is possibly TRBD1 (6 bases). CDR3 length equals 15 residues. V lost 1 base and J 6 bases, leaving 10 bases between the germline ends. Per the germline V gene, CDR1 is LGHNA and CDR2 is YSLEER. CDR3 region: CASSQGGGVNSPLHF. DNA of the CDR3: TGCGCCAGCAGCCAAGGCGGGGGCGTTAATTCACCCCTCCACTTT.

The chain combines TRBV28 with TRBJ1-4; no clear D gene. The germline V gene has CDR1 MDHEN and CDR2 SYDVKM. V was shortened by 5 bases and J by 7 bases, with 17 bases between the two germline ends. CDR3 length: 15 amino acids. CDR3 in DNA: TGTGCCAGCAGTCCCCTTCAGTTCGAGGGTGAAAAACTGTTTTTT. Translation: CASSPLQFEGEKLFF.

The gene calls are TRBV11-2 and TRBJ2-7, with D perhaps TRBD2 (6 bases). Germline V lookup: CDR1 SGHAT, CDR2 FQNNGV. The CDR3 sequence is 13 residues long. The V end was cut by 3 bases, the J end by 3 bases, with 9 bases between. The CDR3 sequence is CASSFGTHYEQYF. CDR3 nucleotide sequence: TGTGCCAGCAGCTTCGGGACTCACTACGAGCAGTACTTC.

The CDR3 DNA reads TGTGCCAGCAGCTCACAGGGGGGGTACGACACTGAAGCTTTCTTT. Its translation is CASSSQGGYDTEAFF. The V gene is TRBV28, the J gene TRBJ1-1; 8 bases align to TRBD1. The CDR3 totals 15 residues. V shed 6 bases and J 3 bases; nucleotides not matched to a gene: 9. The V gene's germline CDR1 is MDHEN and CDR2 SYDVKM. The full variable domain, in which reference TRBV28 and TRBJ1-1 provide the parts outside the CDR3, is DVKVTQSSRYLVKRTGEKVFLECVQDMDHENMFWYRQDPGLGLRLIYFSYDVKMKEKGDIPEGYSVSREKKERFSLILESASTNQTSMYLCASSSQGGYDTEAFFGQGTRLTVV.

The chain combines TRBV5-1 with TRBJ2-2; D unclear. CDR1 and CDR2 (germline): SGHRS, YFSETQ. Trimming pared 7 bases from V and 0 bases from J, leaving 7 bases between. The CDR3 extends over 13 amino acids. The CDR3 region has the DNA TGCGCCAGCCGGTCCACGAACACCGGGGAGCTGTTTTTT. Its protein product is CASRSTNTGELFF.

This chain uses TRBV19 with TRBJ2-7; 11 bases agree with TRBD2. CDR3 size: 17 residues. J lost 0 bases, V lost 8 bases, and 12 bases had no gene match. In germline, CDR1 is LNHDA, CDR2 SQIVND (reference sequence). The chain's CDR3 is CASGYSKTSGGSYEQYF. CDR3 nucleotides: TGTGCCAGTGGATACTCGAAAACTAGCGGGGGCTCCTACGAGCAGTACTTC.

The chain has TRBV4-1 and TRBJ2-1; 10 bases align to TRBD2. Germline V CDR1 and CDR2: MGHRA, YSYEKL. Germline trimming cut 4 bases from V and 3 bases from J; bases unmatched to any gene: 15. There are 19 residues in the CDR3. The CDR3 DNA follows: TGCGCCAGCAGCCCACAATCTAGCGGGGGTATAGGGTACTACAATGAGCAGTTCTTC. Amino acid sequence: CASSPQSSGGIGYYNEQFF.

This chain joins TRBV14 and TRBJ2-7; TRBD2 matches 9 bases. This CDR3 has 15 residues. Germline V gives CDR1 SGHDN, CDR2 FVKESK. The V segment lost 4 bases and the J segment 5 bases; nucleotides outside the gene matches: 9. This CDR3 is CASSRRTKREDEQYF. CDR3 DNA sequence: TGTGCCAGCAGCCGACGGACTAAGCGGGAGGACGAGCAGTACTTC. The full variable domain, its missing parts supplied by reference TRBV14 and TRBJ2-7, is EAGVTQFPSHSVIEKGQTVTLRCDPISGHDNLYWYRRVMGKEIKFLLHFVKESKQDESGMPNNRFLAERTGGTYSTLKVQPAELEDSGVYFCASSRRTKREDEQYFGPGTRLTVT.

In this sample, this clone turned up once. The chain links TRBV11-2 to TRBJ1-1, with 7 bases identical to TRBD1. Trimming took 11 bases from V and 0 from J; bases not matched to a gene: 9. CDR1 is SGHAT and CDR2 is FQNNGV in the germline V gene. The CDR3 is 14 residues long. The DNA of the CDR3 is TGTGCCGGCCGGGACAGTAACATGAACACTGAAGCTTTCTTT. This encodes CAGRDSNMNTEAFF.

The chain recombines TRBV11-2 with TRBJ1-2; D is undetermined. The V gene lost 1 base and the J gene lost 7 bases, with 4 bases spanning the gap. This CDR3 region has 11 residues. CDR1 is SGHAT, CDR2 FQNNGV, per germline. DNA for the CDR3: TGTGCCAGCAGCTTAGCGCGTGGCTACACCTTC. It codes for CASSLARGYTF. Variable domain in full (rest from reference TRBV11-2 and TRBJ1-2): EAGVAQSPRYKIIEKRQSVAFWCNPISGHATLYWYQQILGQGPKLLIQFQNNGVVDDSQLPKDRFSAERLKGVDSTLKIQPAKLEDSAVYLCASSLARGYTFGSGTRLTVV.

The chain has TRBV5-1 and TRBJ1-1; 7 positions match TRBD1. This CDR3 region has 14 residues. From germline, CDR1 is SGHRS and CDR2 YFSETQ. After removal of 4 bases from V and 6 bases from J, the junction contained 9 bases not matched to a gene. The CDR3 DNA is TGCGCCAGCAGCACGGGACAGAATGAGGCTGAAGCTTTCTTT. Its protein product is CASSTGQNEAEAFF.

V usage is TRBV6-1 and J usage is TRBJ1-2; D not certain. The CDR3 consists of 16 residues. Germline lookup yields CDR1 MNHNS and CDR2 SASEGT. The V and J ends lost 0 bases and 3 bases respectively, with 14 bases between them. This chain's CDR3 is CASSEALSSTYYGYTF. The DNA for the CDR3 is TGTGCCAGCAGTGAAGCGCTAAGTAGTACTTACTATGGCTACACCTTC.

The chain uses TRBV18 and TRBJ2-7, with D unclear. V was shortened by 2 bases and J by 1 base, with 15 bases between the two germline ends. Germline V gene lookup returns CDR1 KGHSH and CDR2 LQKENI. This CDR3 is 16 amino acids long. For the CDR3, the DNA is TGTGCCAGCTCACCAGTGCGGCAGCGAGGATCCTACGAGCAGTACTTC. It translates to CASSPVRQRGSYEQYF.

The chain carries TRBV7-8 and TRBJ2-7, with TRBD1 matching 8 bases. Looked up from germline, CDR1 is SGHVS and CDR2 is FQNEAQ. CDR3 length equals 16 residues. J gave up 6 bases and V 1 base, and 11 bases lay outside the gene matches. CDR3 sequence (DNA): TGTGCCAGCAGCTTAGTTTGTACAGGGGGACGGTGCGAGCAGTACTTC. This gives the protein CASSLVCTGGRCEQYF.

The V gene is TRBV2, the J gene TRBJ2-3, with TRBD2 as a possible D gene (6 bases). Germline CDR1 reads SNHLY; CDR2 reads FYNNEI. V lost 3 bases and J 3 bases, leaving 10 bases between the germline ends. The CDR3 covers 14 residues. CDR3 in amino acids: CASSDGLATDTQYF. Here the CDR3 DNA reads TGTGCCAGCAGTGATGGCCTAGCGACAGATACGCAGTATTTT.

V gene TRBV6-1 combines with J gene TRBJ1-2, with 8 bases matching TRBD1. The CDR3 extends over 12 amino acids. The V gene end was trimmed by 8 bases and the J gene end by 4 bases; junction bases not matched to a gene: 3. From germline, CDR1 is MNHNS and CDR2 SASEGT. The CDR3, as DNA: TGTGCCAGCGCGGACAGGGCCTATGGCTACACCTTC. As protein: CASADRAYGYTF.

This CDR3 is CASSQGIGGGGSDTEAFF. The CDR3 DNA reads as TGCGCCAGCAGCCAAGGGATCGGGGGAGGAGGGTCGGACACTGAAGCTTTCTTT. The chain links TRBV4-3 to TRBJ1-1, with D possibly TRBD1 on 5 matching bases. Germline CDR1 and CDR2: LGHNA and YSLEER. The CDR3 spans 18 residues. Trimming left V 1 base short and J 3 bases short, with 21 bases between.

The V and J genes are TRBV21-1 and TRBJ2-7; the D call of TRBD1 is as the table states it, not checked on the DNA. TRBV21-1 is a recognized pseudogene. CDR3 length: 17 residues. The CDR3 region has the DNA TGTGCCAGCACGAGGTTAAACAACAGGGGTTTCTTATACGAGCAGTACTTC. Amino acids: CASTRLNNRGFLYEQYF.

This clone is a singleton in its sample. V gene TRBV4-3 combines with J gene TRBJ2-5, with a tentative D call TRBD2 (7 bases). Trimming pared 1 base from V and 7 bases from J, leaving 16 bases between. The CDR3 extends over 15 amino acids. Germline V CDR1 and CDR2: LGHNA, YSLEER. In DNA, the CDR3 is TGCGCCAGCAGCCAAGGTCGTGGGGGGGCGGGGACCCAGTACTTC. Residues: CASSQGRGGAGTQYF.

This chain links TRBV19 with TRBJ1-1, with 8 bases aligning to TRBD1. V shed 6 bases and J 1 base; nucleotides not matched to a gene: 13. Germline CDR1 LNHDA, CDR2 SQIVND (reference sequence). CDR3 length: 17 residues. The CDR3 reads CASSPGQEYVKNTEAFF. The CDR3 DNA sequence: TGTGCCAGTAGCCCGGGACAGGAGTATGTGAAGAACACTGAAGCTTTCTTT.

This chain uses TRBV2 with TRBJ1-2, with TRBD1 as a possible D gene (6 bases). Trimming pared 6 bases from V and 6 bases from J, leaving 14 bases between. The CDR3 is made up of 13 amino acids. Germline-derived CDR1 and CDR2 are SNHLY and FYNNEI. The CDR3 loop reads CASRRGPGDGYTF. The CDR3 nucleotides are TGTGCCAGCAGACGAGGACCAGGGGATGGCTACACCTTC.

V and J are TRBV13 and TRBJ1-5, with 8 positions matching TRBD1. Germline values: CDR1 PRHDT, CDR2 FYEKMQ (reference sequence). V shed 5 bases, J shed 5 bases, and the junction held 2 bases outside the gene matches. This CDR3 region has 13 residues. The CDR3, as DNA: TGTGCCAGCAGCCCAGGGGGCGATCAGCCCCAGCATTTT. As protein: CASSPGGDQPQHF.

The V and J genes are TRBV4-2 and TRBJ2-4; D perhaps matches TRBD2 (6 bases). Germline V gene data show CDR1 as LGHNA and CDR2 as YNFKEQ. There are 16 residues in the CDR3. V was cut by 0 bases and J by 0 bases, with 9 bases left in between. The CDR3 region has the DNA TGTGCCAGCAGCCAAGACCCAGCGGGAGCCAAAAACATTCAGTACTTC. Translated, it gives CASSQDPAGAKNIQYF.

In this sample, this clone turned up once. Here the CDR3 reads CASSPGSLQAETQYF. The CDR3 nucleotides are TGTGCCAGCTCACCAGGGTCTTTGCAGGCTGAGACCCAGTACTTC. The chain has TRBV18 and TRBJ2-5; no clear D. The CDR3 runs 15 residues. The V gene lost 2 bases and the J gene lost 5 bases, with 15 bases spanning the gap. CDR1 and CDR2 from the germline V gene are KGHSH and LQKENI. Complete variable domain (other parts from reference TRBV18 and TRBJ2-5): NAGVMQNPRHLVRRRGQEARLRCSPMKGHSHVYWYRQLPEEGLKFMVYLQKENIIDESGMPKERFSAEFPKEGPSILRIQQVVRGDSAAYFCASSPGSLQAETQYFGPGTRLLVL.

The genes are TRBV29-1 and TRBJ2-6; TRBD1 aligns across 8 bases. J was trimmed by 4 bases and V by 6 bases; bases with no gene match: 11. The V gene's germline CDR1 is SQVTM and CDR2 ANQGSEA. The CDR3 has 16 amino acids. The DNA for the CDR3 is TGCAGCGTCGGACAGGGAGGTTCGGAAGGGGCCAACGTCCTGACTTTC. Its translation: CSVGQGGSEGANVLTF. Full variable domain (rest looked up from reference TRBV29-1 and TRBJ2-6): SAVISQKPSRDICQRGTSLTIQCQVDSQVTMMFWYRQQPGQSLTLIATANQGSEATYESGFVIDKFPISRPNLTFSTLTVSNMSPEDSSIYLCSVGQGGSEGANVLTFGAGSRLTVL.